Below, one T cell receptor (beta chain) is given with its context. Under the authors' procedure: Reference gene primer amplification in the assay estimated nucleated cell counts. Profiled with immunoSEQ multiplex PCR; TCRdb holds only in-frame clones, not every one. The V and J calls and clone size are taken from that table; D and trimming were inferred from the DNA. This repertoire shows tens of thousands of clones, roughly 82% found once; its top ten account for around 28%. This sample stems from a study of blood T cell repertoires in COVID-19. As for the study in general: The study drew acute and convalescent COVID-19 samples from the United States, Italy and Spain. PBMCs, B-cell-depleted T cells, or T cells were the source of the cDNA or gDNA that made up the material.

The CDR3 is made up of 14 amino acids. Germline V gene lookup returns CDR1 LGHDT and CDR2 YNNKEL (reference sequence). The ends were cut back, 1 base at V and 2 bases at J, with 8 bases in the middle. The genes are TRBV3-1 (or the pseudogene TRBV3-2) and TRBJ1-1, with D possibly TRBD1 on 5 matching bases. The receptor's source is a human donor with active COVID-19. The donor label of this sample is uncertain. What was sequenced was peripheral blood. In DNA, the CDR3 is TGTGCCAGCAGCCAAGCGGGGGACAACACTGAAGCTTTCTTT. This sequence encodes CASSQAGDNTEAFF.